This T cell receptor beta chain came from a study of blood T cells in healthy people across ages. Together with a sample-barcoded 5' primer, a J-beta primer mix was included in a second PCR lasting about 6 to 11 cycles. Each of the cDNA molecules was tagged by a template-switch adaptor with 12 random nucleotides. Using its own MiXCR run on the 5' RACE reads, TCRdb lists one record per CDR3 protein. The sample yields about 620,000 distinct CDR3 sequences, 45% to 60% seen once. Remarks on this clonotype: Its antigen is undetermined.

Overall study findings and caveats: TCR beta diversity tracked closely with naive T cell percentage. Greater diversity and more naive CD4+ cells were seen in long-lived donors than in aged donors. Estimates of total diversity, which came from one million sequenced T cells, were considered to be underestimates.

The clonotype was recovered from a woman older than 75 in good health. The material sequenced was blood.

CDR3 DNA: TGCAGCGTTGAAGACTTTTCGCACCAAGAGACCCAGTACTTC. Translation: CSVEDFSHQETQYF. This chain uses TRBV29-1 with TRBJ2-5, with D unclear. Between the trimmed V and J ends, which lost 0 bases and 0 bases, there was a span of 8 bases. Germline CDR1 SQVTM, CDR2 ANQGSEA. This CDR3 is 14 amino acids long.